The clone carrying this T cell receptor (beta chain) has a single count. Original handling: Quantification of nucleated cells was approximated via reference gene primer amplification. Data came from immunoSEQ multiplex PCR; TCRdb stores just in-frame clones and leaves some out. V, J and clone size were drawn from that table, and D and trimming were deduced from the DNA. The sample contains about 97,000 clones, around 92% of which appear only once. V lost 4 bases to trimming and J lost 3 bases, with 22 bases between them. The germline V gene has CDR1 SGHVS and CDR2 FQNEAQ. The length of the CDR3 is 18 residues. The data are from a study of blood T cell repertoires in COVID-19. Study summary: Samples of COVID-19 (acute and convalescent) were obtained from the United States, Italy and Spain. PBMCs, B-cell-depleted T cells, or T cells provided the cDNA or gDNA that made up the material.

The sequenced sample consisted of peripheral blood. The J gene is TRBJ2-1, the V gene TRBV7-8; a weak D match, TRBD1 (6 bases). The sequence derives from a man in his fifties with active COVID-19. The CDR3 here is CASSSRLQGGIGYNEQFF. Written as DNA, the CDR3 is TGTGCCAGCAGCTCGCGCTTACAGGGTGGAATAGGCTACAATGAGCAGTTCTTC.